This T cell receptor beta chain emerged from a study of CD8+CD57+ T cells in acquired aplastic anemia. Looking at the study overall: The study obtained an average of approximately 2.9 ug of DNA from sorted CD4+ and CD8+ cells. Study-level points and caveats: The study found no significant CD8+ Simpson's diversity difference between patients and controls. Patients and controls shared twenty-nine CD8+ CDR3 sequences, highly expressed in patients.

CD8+CD57+ cell expansion, shown by flow cytometry, had occurred in the patients selected for sequencing. Patients were therapy-naive when their blood was sampled. Profiling of TCR beta VDJ combinations and CDR3 sequences used genomic DNA as template. TCRdb processed the reads anew with MiXCR; each CDR3 protein has one entry. The repertoire has around 130,000 distinct CDR3 sequences, under 60% of them found once; the top ten carry around 29%. V gave up 0 bases and J gave up 9 bases, with 18 bases separating them. Germline assignment: CDR1 DFQATT and CDR2 SNEGSKA (reference sequence). The CDR3 sequence is 15 residues long. Details on this clonotype: Antigen unknown.

Sequenced: sorted CD4+, CD8+, or CD8+CD57+ T cells (not recorded which) from PBMCs. The TCR sequence derives from a human donor with aplastic anemia. The chain is built from TRBV20-1 and TRBJ1-5, with D tentatively TRBD1 (5 bases). The CDR3 is CSARDLMGERVPQHF. The CDR3 nucleotides are TGCAGTGCTAGAGATTTGATGGGGGAGAGGGTGCCCCAGCATTTT.